A selection of T cell receptor beta chains follows, all from one sample in a study of Graves' ophthalmopathy and Graves' hyperthyroidism. TCRdb re-called the multiplex PCR reads through MiXCR, storing one row per CDR3 protein. The sample yields hundreds of thousands of distinct CDR3 sequences, just over 15% seen once. Material for sequencing was peripheral blood. Receptor source: a woman under 30 with stable Graves' hyperthyroidism. Both conserved end residues are part of each CDR3. A D gene is named only where the DNA matches it firmly. Expanded clones get a size class; other rows say once, few or many, or leave the size out.

clone_size,d_call,v_call,j_call,cdr3_nt,cdr3_aa
many,TRBD1,TRBV7-2,TRBJ1-2,TGTGCCAGCAGCCCAACAGGGGCAGTATATGGCTACACCTTC,CASSPTGAVYGYTF
.,.,TRBV6-2/TRBV6-3,TRBJ1-1,TGTGCCAGCAGGATAAACCCGAACACTGAAGCTTTCTTT,CASRINPNTEAFF
few,TRBD1,TRBV5-1,TRBJ2-5,TGCGCCAGCAGCTTGGGGGACAGGGGTGGACAAGAGACCCAGTACTTC,CASSLGDRGGQETQYF
few,.,TRBV5-1,TRBJ2-5,TGCGCCAGCAGCAGTGACCCCGGAGGGGGCCAAGAGACCCAGTACTTC,CASSSDPGGGQETQYF
.,.,TRBV6-1,TRBJ1-5,TGTGCCAGCAGTGAAGCAGGACAGAGGTACGCAAGGTGGCAGCCCCAGCATTTT,CASSEAGQRYARWQPQHF
many,.,TRBV24-1,TRBJ2-2,TGTGCCACCAGTGATAACCCTATGATGGCCGGGGAGCTGTTTTTT,CATSDNPMMAGELFF
many,.,TRBV12-3/TRBV12-4,TRBJ2-5,TGTGCCAGCAGTTTAGCGCTAGTCCGGGAGACCCAGTACTTC,CASSLALVRETQYF
.,TRBD1,TRBV12-3/TRBV12-4,TRBJ1-6,TGTGCCAGCAGGGATCAGGGGGCCTATAATTCACCCCTCCACTTT,CASRDQGAYNSPLHF
many,TRBD1,TRBV13,TRBJ1-5,TGTGCCAGCAGCCACCGGGACAGGGGGCTTAATCAGCCCCAGCATTTT,CASSHRDRGLNQPQHF
.,TRBD2,TRBV28,TRBJ2-7,TGTGCCAGCAGTTCCGGGACTAGCGGGTCGCACGAGCAGTACTTC,CASSSGTSGSHEQYF
many,.,TRBV4-2,TRBJ1-2,TGTGCCAGCAGCCACGGACCCACTACGGGGACTTATGGCTACACCTTC,CASSHGPTTGTYGYTF
many,.,TRBV12-3/TRBV12-4,TRBJ1-1,TGTGCCAGCAGTCAACGGACGCCGGAAGCTTTCTTT,CASSQRTPEAFF
many,.,TRBV6-6,TRBJ1-5,TGTGCCAGCAGAGGGGACCCCATAGGTACGACGCCCAGGAGCAATCAGCCCCAGCATTTT,CASRGDPIGTTPRSNQPQHF
many,.,TRBV6-2/TRBV6-3,TRBJ2-3,TGTGCCAGCAGTTACGGCACAGATACGCAGTATTTT,CASSYGTDTQYF
many,.,TRBV9,TRBJ1-1,TGTGCCAGCAGCGTAGCTCAGGGGCAAGAGGAAGCTTTCTTT,CASSVAQGQEEAFF
many,.,TRBV12-3/TRBV12-4,TRBJ1-5,TGTGCCAGCAACAGGGAGAGCAATCAGCCCCAGCATTTT,CASNRESNQPQHF
many,TRBD1,TRBV5-1,TRBJ2-5,TGCGCCAGCAGCGAAACCGGGACAGCCCTTGGGGAGACCCAGTACTTC,CASSETGTALGETQYF
many,TRBD2,TRBV6-4,TRBJ2-7,TGTGCCAGCAGTGACCTCCCTAGCGGGGGCTTTCCGGCCTACGAGCAGTACTTC,CASSDLPSGGFPAYEQYF
many,.,TRBV13,TRBJ1-2,TGTGCCAGCAGACCCGGGACCTCTATGGTCTACACCTTC,CASRPGTSMVYTF
many,TRBD1,TRBV28,TRBJ2-4,TGTGCCAGCAGTTCACTAGGGGGCATGGGTAACATTCAGTACTTC,CASSSLGGMGNIQYF
many,.,TRBV7-2,TRBJ2-2,TGTGCCAGTAGGAGGACGGCCACCACCGGGGAGCTGTTTTTT,CASRRTATTGELFF
.,.,TRBV5-5,TRBJ2-7,TGTGCCAGCAGCTTGGTGCCAGAATTCTCCTACGAGCAGTACTTC,CASSLVPEFSYEQYF
many,.,TRBV27,TRBJ2-7,TGTGCCAGCAGTTCAGGGAATTCCTACGAGCAGTACTTC,CASSSGNSYEQYF
many,.,TRBV6-1,TRBJ2-7,TGTGCCACCACCGGGGGCGGGGACGAGCAGTACTTC,CATTGGGDEQYF
many,.,TRBV7-6,TRBJ2-2,TGTGCCAGCAGCTTATTCCAGGGCTTGGTCGGGGAGCTGTTTTTT,CASSLFQGLVGELFF
many,.,TRBV6-2/TRBV6-3,TRBJ1-1,TGTGCCAGCAGTCCCCTAAGGAACACTGAAGCTTTCTTT,CASSPLRNTEAFF
many,.,TRBV12-3/TRBV12-4,TRBJ1-1,TGTGCCAGCAGTTTAGGCCTTTCCGGGACTGAAGCTTTCTTT,CASSLGLSGTEAFF
many,.,TRBV6-2/TRBV6-3,TRBJ2-7,TGTGCCAGCAGCTGGGGGTCTGACTACGAGCAGTACTTC,CASSWGSDYEQYF
few,.,TRBV5-5,TRBJ2-2,TGTGCCAGCAGCTTGGCCCAAGGGACCGGGGAGCTGTTTTTT,CASSLAQGTGELFF
many,.,TRBV6-1,TRBJ2-4,TGTGCCAGCAGCTCCGCAGGGACGGAGAACATTCAGTACTTC,CASSSAGTENIQYF
.,.,TRBV20-1,TRBJ2-5,TGCAGTGCTGGGCGGACCGGGCCTGTAGAAGAGACCCAGTACTTC,CSAGRTGPVEETQYF
few,.,TRBV18,TRBJ1-1,TGTGCCAGCTCACCCACTGGGGGAGAGACTGAAGCTTTCTTT,CASSPTGGETEAFF
many,.,TRBV2,TRBJ1-1,TGTGCCAGGGCTTACGACAGAAACACTGAAGCTTTCTTT,CARAYDRNTEAFF
many,TRBD1,TRBV13,TRBJ2-7,TGTGCCAGCAGCTCGACAGGGAGCGAGCAGTACTTC,CASSSTGSEQYF
many,.,TRBV20-1,TRBJ1-2,TGCAGTGCCCCAAATCAGAGGCCTAACTATGGCTACACCTTC,CSAPNQRPNYGYTF
.,TRBD1,TRBV10-3,TRBJ2-2,TGTGCCATCAGTGAGCCCCGCCCCCGGGACAGGGGGCAGGTCGGGGAGCTGTTTTTT,CAISEPRPRDRGQVGELFF
.,.,TRBV6-1,TRBJ2-5,TGTGCCAGCAGTGTCGACCCTCGTCAAGAGACCCAGTACTTC,CASSVDPRQETQYF
.,.,TRBV7-2,TRBJ1-5,TGTGCTAGCAGCTTAAGGACGACAGACAATCAGCCCCAGCATTTT,CASSLRTTDNQPQHF
many,.,TRBV19,TRBJ1-5,TGTGCCAGTAGTATTACGGCGTCCAATCAGCCCCAGCATTTT,CASSITASNQPQHF
many,.,TRBV6-1,TRBJ2-7,TGTGCCAGCAGCCTCTTTACAGGGCCCTACGAGCAGTACTTC,CASSLFTGPYEQYF
many,.,TRBV13,TRBJ2-5,TGTGCCAGCAGCTTAGAGGCGGGGGAGACCCAGTACTTC,CASSLEAGETQYF
.,TRBD2,TRBV6-2/TRBV6-3,TRBJ2-5,TGTGCCAGCGGAAGACTAGCGGGGGTCACAGGGGCCCAGTACTTC,CASGRLAGVTGAQYF
.,.,TRBV9,TRBJ2-3,TGTGCCAGCAGGGCCCTAGCGAACACAGATACGCAGTATTTT,CASRALANTDTQYF
many,TRBD1,TRBV20-1,TRBJ1-5,TGCAGTGCTAGTGCCGGGACAGGGTCCAATCAGCCCCAGCATTTT,CSASAGTGSNQPQHF
.,.,TRBV6-1,TRBJ2-7,TGTGCCAGCAACCGTCTCCAGGGCGGATACGAGCAGTACTTC,CASNRLQGGYEQYF
many,.,TRBV10-3,TRBJ2-7,TGTGCCACCTTTCAAGTGGGTGAGAACGAGCAGTACTTC,CATFQVGENEQYF
.,TRBD2,TRBV28,TRBJ2-7,TGTGCCAGCACGGCTAGCGGGAGGTACGAGCAGTACTTC,CASTASGRYEQYF